This T cell receptor beta chain emerged from a study of T cell responses to AZD1222 COVID-19 vaccine. Only in-frame clones appear in the TCRdb table, and some are missing; sequencing was by immunoSEQ multiplex PCR. The repertoire has some 130,000 clones, approximately 90% of them found once; the top ten carry around 2.8%. The germline gives CDR1 DFQATT, CDR2 SNEGSKA (reference sequence). The CDR3 covers 13 residues. V was shortened by 5 bases and J by 4 bases, with 14 bases between the two germline ends. The TCR sequence derives from an adult in good health. This specimen consisted of peripheral blood, obtained on day 0 of AZD1222 vaccination. The chain uses TRBV20-1 and TRBJ1-1, with D perhaps matching TRBD1 (5 bases). The CDR3: CSAGGGGGTEAFF. In DNA form, the CDR3 reads TGCAGTGCTGGTGGGGGGGGAGGCACTGAAGCTTTCTTT.